This T cell receptor beta chain emerged from a study of CD8+ T cells in alopecia areata. The overall study: Treatment with tofacitinib (6 to 18 months) was followed by 6 months off drug. Study-level results: Lesional scalp, notably in alopecia totalis/universalis, had clonality above that of normal scalp.

Treatment of the sample: oral pan-JAK inhibitor, 5-10 mg twice daily. Trimming removed 4 bases from V and 10 bases from J, with 16 bases in between. The CDR3 consists of 12 residues. Germline lookup yields CDR1 GTSNPN and CDR2 SVGIG (reference sequence). Extraction and reverse transcription of RNA yielded cDNA as the sequencing template. Some clones are missing from TCRdb's copy, which holds only in-frame ones; the method was immunoSEQ multiplex PCR. The data hold 160,000 or so clones, with approximately 52% observed a single time. Concerning this clone itself: The antigen is unknown.

The chain links TRBV30 to TRBJ1-1, with D tentatively TRBD1 (6 bases). The input for sequencing was CD4+ T cells sorted from blood, taken between weeks 55 and 65, from a patient treated with tofacitinib. This receptor was identified in a human donor with alopecia areata. The CDR3 nucleotides read TGTGCCTGGATAAAGGGACGGGGGCTAGCTTTCTTT. Translated: CAWIKGRGLAFF.